This T cell receptor (beta chain) emerged from a study of T cell repertoires in cytomegalovirus infection (dated by TCRdb to the late 2010s). Describing the broader study: Alongside well-studied HLA-B-restricted epitopes, the peptide stimulations were aimed at recently identified HLA-C-restricted CMV epitopes, whose presentation resists viral immunomodulation. Donor HLA type was relevant to the analysis, as public TCR beta signatures indicated carriage of CMV infection together with the matching HLA type. General findings and caveats noted by the study authors: Carriers of CMV infection plus the relevant HLA type were discriminated by the cumulative frequency of public TCR beta family members in the study cohort and in an independent approximately 350-donor cohort. The ex vivo response was dominated by HLA-C-restricted CMV-specific TCR beta clonotypes, and the single most frequent clonotype in two of eight donors was supplied by these HLA-C-restricted clonotypes.

Data came from an Illumina HiSeq 1500. Clones were called with MiXCR by TCRdb after fastp trimmed the public reads at Q25, and only in-frame beta chains were retained. Rows merge per CDR3 protein into single entries with the most common DNA and genes. The sample includes some 940,000 distinct CDR3 sequences, with roughly a third observed a single time. The ten most abundant clones make up around 15% of the sample. This clonotype appeared many times. Its antigen is currently not known. One base away there is no much larger clone; base qualities are not given. V is cut back by 8 bases and J by 0 bases, with 3 bases in the junction unmatched. Taken from the germline V gene, the CDR1 and CDR2 loops are SNHLY and FYNNEI. Including cysteine and phenylalanine, the CDR3 has 13 amino acids. CDR3 DNA is the only sequence kept; it has 39 bases, read in frame from the first base. In the paper's terms, the treatment or condition label means: in vitro stimulation with specific CMV peptide epitopes to enrich CMV-specific T cells.

The clonotype originates from a human donor in good health (CMV status not recorded). Some clones in this sample may be carry-over from other donors' samples. The V gene is TRBV2 and the J gene is TRBJ1-1; TRBD1 lines up with 7 middle nucleotides. Sequencing was performed on cultured CD8+ T cells from PBMCs, taken from culture after CMV antigen stimulation. CDR3 loop: CASLQGMNTEAFF. DNA sequence: TGTGCCAGCCTACAGGGGATGAACACTGAAGCTTTCTTT.